Detailed here is one T cell receptor beta chain. The target antigen is unknown. Looked up from germline, CDR1 is SQVTM and CDR2 is ANQGSEA. This CDR3 has 13 amino acids. V was shortened by 4 bases and J by 10 bases, with 17 bases between the two germline ends. The source of the sample is a study of early T cells in non-severe SARS-CoV-2 infection. Study-wide context: The authors sequenced bulk RNA from unsorted whole blood, leaving chains unpaired. General observations from the study: CD4 and private specificities were missed by VDJdb matching, which favored anti-spike CD8 responses.

Unique molecular identifiers were affixed to single, distinct cDNA molecules. TCRdb reanalysed the 5' RACE reads using MiXCR and keeps one entry per CDR3 protein. Of more than 65,000 distinct CDR3 sequences listed, 4% to 6% are singletons. The receptor's source is an adult who was a healthcare worker with PCR-confirmed SARS-CoV-2 infection or an uninfected control (not recorded which). The donor label of this sample is uncertain. The material was whole blood, obtained at baseline. The chain combines TRBV29-1 with TRBJ2-1, with a weak D call TRBD2 (6 bases). Here the CDR3 reads CSVGGTPPGEQFF. In DNA form, the CDR3 reads TGCAGCGTTGGCGGGACTCCCCCGGGGGAGCAGTTCTTC.